This passage covers 22 T cell receptor beta chains from one sample sequenced in a study of human T cells and chemical hapten exposure (dated by TCRdb to the early 2020s). Receptor amplification or capture employed RACE. The sample was run on a NextSeq 500. TCRdb reworked the public reads: Q25 trimming with fastp, MiXCR clone assembly, productive beta chains retained. Under each unique CDR3 protein, matching rows form one entry showing the most common genes and DNA. This sample lists about 41,000 distinct CDR3 sequences; approximately 3.3% were detected once. Together, the top ten hold approximately 6.7% of the sample. What this sample's time point label stands for: patch test 2, 6 weeks after DPC sensitization. The treatment or condition label on this specimen signifies: therapeutic diphenylcyclopropenone sensitization with weekly scalp DPC. Sequencing was performed on whole blood, taken in connection with sensitization to the hapten diphenylcyclopropenone (DPC). The receptor set was obtained from a middle-aged man with alopecia areata. Some clones in this sample may be carry-over from other donors' samples.

At least ten counts were recorded for this clonotype. The chain has TRBV20-1 and TRBJ1-6; the D gene is possibly TRBD1 (6 bases). CDR3 length: 15 amino acids. Deletions cut 0 bases from V and 8 bases from J, with 14 bases between. Per germline, CDR1 DFQATT and CDR2 SNEGSKA (reference sequence). The DNA for the CDR3 is TGCAGTGCTAGAGAGGACAGCGGGGCCTATTCACCCCTCCACTTT. Encoded protein: CSAREDSGAYSPLHF.

This clonotype was recorded at least ten times. The J gene is TRBJ1-2, the V gene TRBV12-3 or TRBV12-4; D remains unclear. CDR3 length equals 12 residues. Trimming cost V 5 bases and J 0 bases, with 4 bases left between them. CDR3: CASSTSNYGYTF. The CDR3 nucleotides read TGTGCCAGCAGTACATCTAACTATGGCTACACCTTC.

This clonotype was counted at least ten times. The J gene is TRBJ2-1, the V gene TRBV5-4; 12 bases are shared with TRBD2. The V segment lost 4 bases and the J segment 6 bases; nucleotides outside the gene matches: 5. There are 15 residues in the CDR3. Per germline, CDR1 SGHNT and CDR2 YYREEE (reference sequence). CDR3 amino acids: CASSLAGGPGNEQFF. DNA for the CDR3: TGTGCCAGCAGCCTAGCGGGAGGGCCTGGCAATGAGCAGTTCTTC.

This clonotype was counted at least ten times. The chain couples TRBV6-5 to TRBJ2-7, with no clear D. Trimming cost V 0 bases and J 4 bases, with 7 bases left between them. This CDR3 spans 13 amino acids. Germline assignment: CDR1 MNHEY and CDR2 SVGAGI. CDR3 coding DNA: TGTGCCAGCAGTTACTCGACGAGATACGAGCAGTACTTC. Protein sequence: CASSYSTRYEQYF.

This clonotype has a count of ten or more. The chain links TRBV20-1 to TRBJ1-5; no clear D. CDR3 length: 13 residues. Trimming removed 7 bases from V and 4 bases from J, with 14 bases in between. CDR1 is DFQATT, CDR2 SNEGSKA, per germline (reference sequence). The CDR3 region is CSGCSGGNQPQHF. The DNA of the CDR3 is TGCAGTGGGTGCTCGGGAGGGAATCAGCCCCAGCATTTT.

This clonotype has ten or more counts. This sequence joins TRBV7-6 and TRBJ2-7, with TRBD1 matching 12 bases. The CDR3 sequence is 14 residues long. Germline CDR1 SGHVS, CDR2 FNYEAQ. The V segment lost 6 bases and the J segment 7 bases; nucleotides outside the gene matches: 7. In nucleotides, the CDR3 is TGTGCCAGCAGAAAGGGACAGGGGGCGGGTGAGCAGTACTTC. Protein sequence: CASRKGQGAGEQYF.

This clonotype has at least ten counts. The CDR3 here is CASSLRLASGMYNEQFF. In DNA, the CDR3 is TGTGCCAGCAGCCTCAGACTAGCTAGTGGAATGTACAATGAGCAGTTCTTC. The genes are TRBV14 and TRBJ2-1, with TRBD2 matching 7 bases. The CDR3 covers 17 residues. J lost 4 bases, V lost 4 bases, and 13 bases had no gene match. Germline CDR1 and CDR2: SGHDN and FVKESK.

Concerning this clonotype: A much larger clonotype is one base distant, so this may be a read error. The rearrangement links TRBV5-4 to TRBJ2-3, with D possibly TRBD2 on 6 matching bases. The germline gives CDR1 SGHNT, CDR2 YYREEE (reference sequence). This CDR3 has 14 residues. CDR3: CASSLVSGTGTQYF. The CDR3 DNA reads TGTGCCAGCAGCTTGGTTAGCGGAACAGGTACGCAGTATTTT.

At least ten counts were recorded for this clonotype. The J gene is TRBJ1-2, the V gene TRBV27; 7 positions agree with TRBD1. Germline V gene lookup returns CDR1 MNHEY and CDR2 SMNVEV (reference sequence). This CDR3 has 14 amino acids. V trimming: 4 bases; J trimming: 4 bases; junction bases outside the gene matches: 6. CDR3 amino acids: CASSSQGGTYGYTF. CDR3 sequence (DNA): TGTGCCAGCAGTTCCCAGGGGGGGACCTATGGCTACACCTTC.

This clonotype was found many times. A junction boundary mismatches the germline segment, possibly from a read error. The chain combines TRBV12-3 or TRBV12-4 with TRBJ2-3, with 12 bases identical to TRBD2. The CDR3 extends over 15 amino acids. CDR3: CASSLAGGAPDTQYF. The CDR3, as DNA: TGTGCCAGCAGTCTAGCGGGAGGGGCCCCCGATACGCAGTATTTT.

This clonotype showed up many times. The chain is built from TRBV14 and TRBJ1-6; no reliable D call. This CDR3 has 16 amino acids. The germline CDR1 and CDR2 sequences are SGHDN and FVKESK. V lost 0 bases, J lost 4 bases, and 10 bases lay in between. The CDR3 sequence: CASSQDLPAYNSPLHF. CDR3 sequence (DNA): TGTGCCAGCAGCCAAGATCTGCCAGCTTATAATTCACCCCTCCACTTT.

In this sample, this clonotype turned up many times. The chain combines TRBV7-9 with TRBJ2-7, with D perhaps given as TRBD1 or TRBD2 (6 bases each). CDR3 size: 13 residues. CDR1 is SEHNR, CDR2 FQNEAQ, per germline (reference sequence). Trimming removed 5 bases at V and 7 bases at J, with 15 bases between. This CDR3 reads CASSRRIGGEQYF. CDR3 DNA sequence: TGTGCCAGCAGCCGGAGGATAGGGGGGGAGCAGTACTTC.

The chain uses TRBV12-3 or TRBV12-4 and TRBJ1-6; D not resolved. The CDR3 sequence is 14 residues long. V lost 1 base, J lost 5 bases, and 6 bases lay in between. For the CDR3, the DNA is TGTGCCAGCAGTTTAGGGGGAAATAATTCACCCCTCCACTTT. It is translated as CASSLGGNNSPLHF.

This clonotype was counted at least ten times. The chain employs TRBV5-1 and TRBJ2-1; D may be TRBD2 (5 bases). The CDR3 is 14 residues long. V lost 0 bases, J lost 8 bases, and 12 bases lay in between. CDR1 SGHRS and CDR2 YFSETQ come from the germline V gene. CDR3 loop: CASSLGEKWDEQFF. The CDR3, as DNA: TGCGCCAGCAGCTTGGGGGAGAAATGGGATGAGCAGTTCTTC. The whole variable domain, remainder taken from reference TRBV5-1 and TRBJ2-1, is KAGVTQTPRYLIKTRGQQVTLSCSPISGHRSVSWYQQTPGQGLQFLFEYFSETQRNKGNFPGRFSGRQFSNSRSEMNVSTLELGDSALYLCASSLGEKWDEQFFGPGTRLTVL.

This clonotype was counted ten times or more. The CDR3, as DNA: TGCAGCACGACAGGCCCTGGAAACACCATATATTTT. Translated, it gives CSTTGPGNTIYF. V usage is TRBV29-1 and J usage is TRBJ1-3; weak D call: TRBD1 (6 bases). This CDR3 has 12 residues. CDR1 SQVTM and CDR2 ANQGSEA come from the germline V gene. V was pared by 8 bases and J by 2 bases, with 10 bases between. Full variable domain (remainder filled in from reference TRBV29-1 and TRBJ1-3): SAVISQKPSRDICQRGTSLTIQCQVDSQVTMMFWYRQQPGQSLTLIATANQGSEATYESGFVIDKFPISRPNLTFSTLTVSNMSPEDSSIYLCSTTGPGNTIYFGEGSWLTVV.

Many counts were recorded for this clonotype. The chain carries TRBV5-1 and TRBJ2-5; D is uncertain. Between the trimmed V and J ends, which lost 0 bases and 3 bases, there was a span of 6 bases. Germline loops: CDR1 SGHRS, CDR2 YFSETQ. The CDR3 extends over 13 amino acids. CDR3 bases: TGCGCCAGCAGCTTGGAAAGAAAAGAGACCCAGTACTTC. Its translation is CASSLERKETQYF.

There are a few counts of this clonotype. The chain employs TRBV6-2 or TRBV6-3 and TRBJ1-6, with a weak D call TRBD1 (5 bases). The ends were cut back, 8 bases at V and 4 bases at J, with 18 bases in the middle. This CDR3 has 16 amino acids. Germline V gene sequence: CDR1 MNHEY, CDR2 SVGEGT. CDR3 loop: CASSAGRLQYNSPLHF. CDR3 nucleotide sequence: TGTGCCAGCTCAGCAGGGCGCCTTCAATATAATTCACCCCTCCACTTT.

This clonotype was detected many times. V and J are TRBV4-2 and TRBJ2-1, with 15 nucleotides matching TRBD2. CDR3 length: 16 amino acids. With V trimmed by 3 bases and J by 7 bases, 4 bases remained unmatched. Germline V lookup: CDR1 LGHNA, CDR2 YNFKEQ. This CDR3 is CASSQRTSGRANEQFF. The CDR3 nucleotides read TGTGCCAGCAGCCAGAGGACTAGCGGGAGGGCGAATGAGCAGTTCTTC.

This clonotype was seen at least ten times. The V and J genes are TRBV6-6 and TRBJ2-7; D possibly corresponds to TRBD1 (5 bases). Between the trimmed V and J ends, which lost 6 bases and 5 bases, there was a span of 8 bases. CDR3 length equals 11 residues. Germline CDR1 MNHNY, CDR2 SVGAGI (reference sequence). The CDR3 sequence is CASRTVDEQYF. The CDR3 DNA is TGTGCCAGCAGGACAGTGGACGAGCAGTACTTC.

In this sample, this clonotype turned up many times. The CDR3 nucleotides are TGCGCCAGCAGCTTGGGGTATATGGGGTACACTGAAGCTTTCTTT. Translating gives CASSLGYMGYTEAFF. The chain couples TRBV5-1 to TRBJ1-1; D unclear. The CDR3 covers 15 residues. Germline V gene sequence: CDR1 SGHRS, CDR2 YFSETQ. V lost 0 bases and J lost 3, with 12 bases in between.

This clonotype was seen at least ten times. J is TRBJ2-7 and V is TRBV6-6; TRBD2 matches at 9 bases. Germline assignment: CDR1 MNHNY and CDR2 SVGAGI (reference sequence). Germline trimming cut 5 bases from V and 7 bases from J; bases unmatched to any gene: 12. The CDR3 sequence is 15 residues long. CDR3 DNA sequence: TGTGCCAGCAGTACGGGGGCGGGAGGGGTTTTGGAGCAGTACTTC. Translating gives CASSTGAGGVLEQYF.

This clonotype was detected ten times or more. The CDR3 is CASSGRGSGANVLTF. In DNA, the CDR3 is TGTGCCAGCAGTGGCAGGGGGTCTGGGGCCAACGTCCTGACTTTC. The gene calls are TRBV6-6 and TRBJ2-6, with 7 nucleotides matching TRBD1. Germline CDR1 reads MNHNY; CDR2 reads SVGAGI (reference sequence). This CDR3 is 15 amino acids long. With V trimmed by 5 bases and J by 1 base, 2 bases remained unmatched.